This TCR beta chain appears in the sequencing data of a study of regulatory T cells in long-lasting Graves disease. The TCR beta library used iRepertoire HTBI primers with Arm-PCR amplification of CDR3. TCRdb re-analysed the multiplex PCR reads in MiXCR, keeping a single row per CDR3 protein. The data show 240,000 or so distinct CDR3 sequences, around 20% seen once. Study findings and constraints: Persistent patients had more shared public clonotypes (2,741) than new patients (around 1,000). Persistent-disease Graves' patients showed less TCR diversity than new cases.

V shed 3 bases and J 7 bases; nucleotides not matched to a gene: 2. This CDR3 region has 14 residues. In germline, CDR1 is SGHDN, CDR2 FVKESK. Remarks on this clonotype: What it binds is unknown.

Specified time point: newly diagnosed GD, antithyroid drugs for less than 3 months. PBMCs were the source of the RNA used for TCR sequencing. About 9.1 milliliters of peripheral blood went into EDTA tubes. This material consisted of peripheral blood mononuclear cells (PBMCs), taken at new diagnosis, from a patient treated with antithyroid drugs. This rearrangement joins TRBV14 to TRBJ1-6, with TRBD1 matching 8 bases. This sequence originates from a female donor with Graves disease. CDR3 nucleotides: TGTGCCAGCAGCCATCGGACAGGGAATTCACCCCTCCACTTT. Protein: CASSHRTGNSPLHF. The variable domain in full, completed from reference TRBV14 and TRBJ1-6, reads EAGVTQFPSHSVIEKGQTVTLRCDPISGHDNLYWYRRVMGKEIKFLLHFVKESKQDESGMPNNRFLAERTGGTYSTLKVQPAELEDSGVYFCASSHRTGNSPLHFGNGTRLTVT.